These T cell receptor beta chains were read from a single sample in a study of technical replicates of blood from a handful of donors. Assay: immunoSEQ multiplex PCR; the TCRdb copy retains only in-frame clones and omits some. The data hold about 75,000 clones, with about 92% observed a single time. What was sequenced was T cells isolated from PBMCs. These receptors all stem from a human donor in good health. The CDR3 runs from the conserved cysteine through the conserved F or W. The order of the fields is V gene, clone size, D gene, J gene, CDR3 DNA, CDR3 protein. The D gene is left open where the match is weak. Size values are once, few and many counts, or a class for expanded clones, and some rows have none.

TRBV5-4	NA	TRBD1	TRBJ1-4	TGTGCCAGCAGCGGGGACAGCGTATCAGAAAAACTGTTTTTT	CASSGDSVSEKLFF
TRBV13	NA	NA	TRBJ2-1	TGTGCCAGCAGCTCTCGCGGGACAGCCTACAATGAGCAGTTCTTC	CASSSRGTAYNEQFF
TRBV14	few	TRBD1	TRBJ1-1	TGTGCCAGCAGCCAAGATATAGGACAGGGGTACACTGAAGCTTTCTTT	CASSQDIGQGYTEAFF
TRBV9	NA	NA	TRBJ2-7	TGTGCCAGCAGCGTAGGTGCGTTCGCCTACGAGCAGTACTTC	CASSVGAFAYEQYF
TRBV7-9	NA	TRBD2	TRBJ2-7	TGTGCCAGCAGCTTCTTCGCGGGAGGGCCCTACGAGCAGTACTTC	CASSFFAGGPYEQYF
TRBV5-1	NA	TRBD1	TRBJ2-7	TGCGCCAGCAAATTTTTGGGGACAGGGGGCGGCGAGCAGTACTTC	CASKFLGTGGGEQYF
TRBV9	NA	NA	TRBJ2-7	TGTGCCAGCAGCGTAGGATCCGGGAACGAGCAGTACTTC	CASSVGSGNEQYF
TRBV27	NA	NA	TRBJ2-3	TGTGCCAGCAGTCCCAGGGCGGGGATGGGGAGCACAGATACGCAGTATTTT	CASSPRAGMGSTDTQYF
TRBV5-6	NA	TRBD1	TRBJ1-2	TGTGCCAGCAGCTTACTGGACAGGGTCTATGGCTACACCTTC	CASSLLDRVYGYTF
TRBV7-6	NA	TRBD1	TRBJ2-7	TGTGCCAGCAGCTCCCCGGACAGGGACGACGAGCAGTACTTC	CASSSPDRDDEQYF
TRBV5-1	few	TRBD2	TRBJ2-1	TGCGCCAGCAGCTGGACTAGCCCGGAGAATGAGCAGTTCTTC	CASSWTSPENEQFF
TRBV2	NA	NA	TRBJ1-1	TGTGCCAGCACCCGAGAGAACACTGAAGCTTTCTTT	CASTRENTEAFF
TRBV19	NA	NA	TRBJ2-4	TGTGCCAGTATTCGACTAGCCAAAAACATTCAGTACTTC	CASIRLAKNIQYF
TRBV27	NA	NA	TRBJ2-7	TGTGCCAGCGGCCGCCACGAGCAGTACTTC	CASGRHEQYF
TRBV20-1	medium-sized	NA	TRBJ1-3	TGCAGCGCGAAACGGGGAAACACCATATATTTT	CSAKRGNTIYF
TRBV30	NA	NA	TRBJ1-2	TGTGCCTGGAGTTCAGGTGCCTATGGCTACACCTTC	CAWSSGAYGYTF
TRBV10-3	NA	NA	TRBJ1-5	TGTGCCATCAGTGAGCGGGGTCGAATCAATCAGCCCCAGCATTTT	CAISERGRINQPQHF
TRBV4-1	NA	TRBD2	TRBJ2-5	TGCGCCAGCAGCCTTCGACTAGCGGGGCAAGAGACCCAGTACTTC	CASSLRLAGQETQYF
TRBV30	NA	NA	TRBJ2-1	TGTGCCTGTAACAGGAGACCCAATGAGCAGTTCTTC	CACNRRPNEQFF
TRBV11-3	NA	NA	TRBJ2-7	TGTGCCAGCAGCGCCGGGACAACTCAAACCTACGAGCAGTACTTC	CASSAGTTQTYEQYF
TRBV7-2	NA	NA	TRBJ2-7	TGTGCCAGCAGCTTAATCGGGAGCTCCTACGAGCAGTACTTC	CASSLIGSSYEQYF
TRBV7-6	NA	NA	TRBJ2-1	TGTGCCAGCAGCTTAAAAGGGGCTTCGGGGCAGTTCTTC	CASSLKGASGQFF
TRBV11-3	once	NA	TRBJ1-4	TGTGCCAGCAGCCCGGGAGTTAATGAAAAACTGTTTTTT	CASSPGVNEKLFF
TRBV9	NA	TRBD1	TRBJ2-2	TGTGCCAGCAGCGTAGAACAGGGGGGAACCGGGGAGCTGTTTTTT	CASSVEQGGTGELFF
TRBV25-1	NA	NA	TRBJ1-5	TGTGCCAGCAGTGTCCAAATTTACAGGGTTAGCAATCAGCCCCAGCATTTT	CASSVQIYRVSNQPQHF
TRBV27	NA	NA	TRBJ2-7	TGTGCCAGCAGTTTAAGGAGAGATCGCTCCTACGAGCAGTACTTC	CASSLRRDRSYEQYF
TRBV25-1	few	NA	TRBJ1-1	TGTGCCACCGGAAGTCCAGGGAACACTGAAGCTTTCTTT	CATGSPGNTEAFF
TRBV11-2	NA	TRBD2	TRBJ2-7	TGTGCCAGCACCCAAGCTTTAGTATTGGGACTAGCCACCGAGCAGTACTTC	CASTQALVLGLATEQYF
TRBV19	NA	NA	TRBJ1-1	TGTGCCAGTAGTAATGCGGCCCCGTTTGAAGCTTTCTTT	CASSNAAPFEAFF
TRBV18	NA	NA	TRBJ1-1	TGTGCCAGCTCACTTGCTGAAGCCGGTGAAGCTTTCTTT	CASSLAEAGEAFF
TRBV5-1	NA	TRBD1	TRBJ1-2	TGCGCCAGCAGCTACTCCGGGACAGGGGAAAGCGGCTACACCTTC	CASSYSGTGESGYTF
TRBV25-1	NA	NA	TRBJ2-2	TGTGCCAGCAAACATAACACCGGGGAGCTGTTTTTT	CASKHNTGELFF
TRBV19	once	NA	TRBJ1-1	TGTGCCAGTTCTCTTGGGGGCGATATCACTGAAGCTTTCTTT	CASSLGGDITEAFF
TRBV7-2	NA	TRBD1	TRBJ1-1	TGTGCCAGCAGCTTAGTAACCGGGACAGCGAACACTGAAGCTTTCTTT	CASSLVTGTANTEAFF
TRBV19	NA	TRBD2	TRBJ2-2	TGTGCCAGTAGTATACGTAGCGGGAGTAACACCGGGGAGCTGTTTTTT	CASSIRSGSNTGELFF
TRBV5-1	NA	NA	TRBJ1-1	TGCGCCAGCAGCTTGTCGGGGGGGAACACTGAAGCTTTCTTT	CASSLSGGNTEAFF
TRBV20-1	once	TRBD1	TRBJ1-1	TGCAGTGCTAAAACAGGGGGCAAAGCTTTCTTT	CSAKTGGKAFF
TRBV7-2	NA	NA	TRBJ2-7	TGTGCCAGCAGCTCCCGGGGGTGGGCAGAACATCCCTACGAGCAGTACTTC	CASSSRGWAEHPYEQYF
TRBV18	NA	TRBD1	TRBJ1-2	TGTGCCAGCTCACCAGGTCAAAATAGACAGGGAAATTATGGCTACACCTTC	CASSPGQNRQGNYGYTF
TRBV5-1	NA	TRBD2	TRBJ2-3	TGCGCCAGCAGCTTAGGGGAGGGCACGCAGTATTTT	CASSLGEGTQYF
TRBV5-1	NA	TRBD2	TRBJ2-1	TGCGCCAGCAGCCCCGGTAGCGGGAGTATATACAATGAGCAGTTCTTC	CASSPGSGSIYNEQFF
TRBV6-4	NA	TRBD2	TRBJ2-2	TGTGCCAGCAGAGTTAGCGGGAGGAACACCGGGGAGCTGTTTTTT	CASRVSGRNTGELFF
TRBV5-4	once	TRBD2	TRBJ2-1	TGTGCCAGCAGCGATCCCTCTAGCGGGAATACCTACAATGAGCAGTTCTTC	CASSDPSSGNTYNEQFF
TRBV9	NA	TRBD1	TRBJ2-1	TGTGCCAGCAGCGTCACACAGGGGTCCAATGAGCAGTTCTTC	CASSVTQGSNEQFF
TRBV6-5	once	NA	TRBJ1-2	TGTGCCAGCACCACTGGTGAGGGCATCTATGGCTACACCTTC	CASTTGEGIYGYTF
TRBV9	NA	NA	TRBJ1-3	TGTGCCAGCAGCCCCCCCCCGGGGAGTTCTGGAAACACCATATATTTT	CASSPPPGSSGNTIYF
TRBV11-2	NA	TRBD2	TRBJ2-1	TGTGCCAGCAGCGTAACGACTAGCGGGAGGGCCTATCAGTTCTTC	CASSVTTSGRAYQFF
TRBV19	few	NA	TRBJ1-2	TGTGCCAGTAGTATAGACACCCGGGATGATGGCTACACCTTC	CASSIDTRDDGYTF